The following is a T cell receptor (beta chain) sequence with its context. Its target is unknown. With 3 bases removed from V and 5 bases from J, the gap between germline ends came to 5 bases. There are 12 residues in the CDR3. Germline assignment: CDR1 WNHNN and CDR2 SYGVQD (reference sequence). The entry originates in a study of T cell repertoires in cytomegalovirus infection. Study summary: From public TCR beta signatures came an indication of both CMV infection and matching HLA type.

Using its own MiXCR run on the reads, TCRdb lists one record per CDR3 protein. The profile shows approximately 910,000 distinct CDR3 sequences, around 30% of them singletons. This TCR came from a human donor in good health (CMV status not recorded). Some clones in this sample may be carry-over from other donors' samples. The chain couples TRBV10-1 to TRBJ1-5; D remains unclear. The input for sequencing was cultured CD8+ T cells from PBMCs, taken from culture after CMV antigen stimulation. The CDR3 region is CASSDPDQPQHF. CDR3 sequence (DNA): TGCGCCAGCAGTGATCCGGATCAGCCCCAGCATTTT.